The 5 T cell receptor beta chains reported below all come from one sample, sequenced in a study of response to subunit inactivated influenza vaccine. Using its own MiXCR run on the RT-PCR reads, TCRdb lists one record per CDR3 protein. The repertoire holds 500,000 to 600,000 distinct CDR3 sequences, with 10% to 15% as singletons. This specimen consisted of PBMCs from blood, obtained more than 35 days after vaccination. The receptors were gathered from a man aged 45-60 years who received an inactivated influenza vaccine.

This clonotype was detected many times. The chain has TRBV20-1 and TRBJ1-1, with D unresolved. The V gene lost 3 bases and the J gene lost 3 bases, with 11 bases spanning the gap. This CDR3 is 13 amino acids long. CDR1 and CDR2 from the germline V gene are DFQATT and SNEGSKA (reference sequence). CDR3 sequence reads: CSASFRFDTEAFF. The CDR3 DNA sequence: TGCAGTGCTAGTTTCAGGTTCGACACTGAAGCTTTCTTT.

This clonotype was counted a few times. The chain is built from TRBV5-1 and TRBJ2-1; 8 nucleotides align to TRBD1. V shed 3 bases, J shed 7 bases, and the junction held 9 bases outside the gene matches. Germline CDR1 SGHRS, CDR2 YFSETQ. The CDR3 has 15 residues. The CDR3 DNA sequence: TGCGCCAGCAGCTCACAGGGACAGGAATATAATGAGCAGTTCTTC. Amino acid sequence: CASSSQGQEYNEQFF.

This clonotype showed up just a few times. The gene calls are TRBV7-9 and TRBJ2-2; D not certain. This CDR3 comprises 13 residues. Germline values: CDR1 SEHNR, CDR2 FQNEAQ (reference sequence). Between the trimmed V and J ends, which lost 5 bases and 6 bases, there was a span of 10 bases. Here the CDR3 reads CASSPDSAGELFF. The CDR3, as DNA: TGTGCCAGCAGCCCAGACTCTGCCGGGGAGCTGTTTTTT.

The rearrangement joins TRBV20-1 to TRBJ2-5, with D tentatively TRBD1 (5 bases). Germline lookup yields CDR1 DFQATT and CDR2 SNEGSKA (reference sequence). V dropped 6 bases and J dropped 1 base, with 15 bases sitting between them. This CDR3 spans 14 amino acids. The CDR3 nucleotides read TGCAGTGCCGGCTTACTTAGGGGCCAAGAGACCCAGTACTTC. It is translated as CSAGLLRGQETQYF.

This clonotype appeared a few times. The rearrangement links TRBV12-3 or TRBV12-4 to TRBJ2-3; perhaps TRBD1 as D (6 bases). The CDR3 extends over 16 amino acids. V gave up 6 bases and J gave up 1 base, with 17 bases separating them. The CDR3 coding sequence is TGTGCCAGCAGACTTGGTAGGACAGACCGCACAGATACGCAGTATTTT. Translating gives CASRLGRTDRTDTQYF.